Sequencing of this TCR beta chain was carried out in a study of technical replicates of blood from a handful of donors. The length of the CDR3 is 13 residues. Trimming at V came to 6 bases and at J to 5 bases, leaving 4 bases not matched to a gene. CDR1 and CDR2 (germline): LNHDA, SQIVND (reference sequence). The assay was immunoSEQ multiplex PCR, and TCRdb's table has in-frame clones only and misses some. Altogether about 94,000 clones are present, roughly 96% being singletons, with the ten largest covering over 0.2%. The sequenced sample consisted of T cells isolated from PBMCs. This TCR came from a human donor in good health. V and J are TRBV19 and TRBJ2-3; TRBD2 matches 8 bases. This CDR3 is CASRTGGQDTQYF. In DNA, the CDR3 is TGTGCCAGTAGGACGGGGGGGCAAGATACGCAGTATTTT.